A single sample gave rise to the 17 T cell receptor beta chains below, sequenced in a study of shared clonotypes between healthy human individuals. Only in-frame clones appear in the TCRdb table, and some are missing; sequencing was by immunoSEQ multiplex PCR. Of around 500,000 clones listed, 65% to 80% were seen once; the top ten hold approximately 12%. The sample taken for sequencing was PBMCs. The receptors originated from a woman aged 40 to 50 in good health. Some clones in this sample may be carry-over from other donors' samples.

The CDR3: CASSLPGLAGAGGFF. In DNA, the CDR3 is TGTGCCAGCAGTTTGCCGGGACTAGCGGGAGCGGGGGGGTTCTTC. V usage is TRBV28 and J usage is TRBJ2-1; TRBD2 agrees at 14 bases. Unmatched junction bases numbered 10, after V lost 3 bases and J lost 15 bases. The CDR3 sequence is 15 residues long. Germline lookup yields CDR1 MDHEN and CDR2 SYDVKM.

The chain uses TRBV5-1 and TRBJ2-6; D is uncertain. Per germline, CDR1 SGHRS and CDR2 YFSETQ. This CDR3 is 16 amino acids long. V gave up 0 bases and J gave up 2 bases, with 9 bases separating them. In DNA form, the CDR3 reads TGCGCCAGCAGCTTGGCCCTCGGAGCTGGGGCCAACGTCCTGACTTTC. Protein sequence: CASSLALGAGANVLTF.

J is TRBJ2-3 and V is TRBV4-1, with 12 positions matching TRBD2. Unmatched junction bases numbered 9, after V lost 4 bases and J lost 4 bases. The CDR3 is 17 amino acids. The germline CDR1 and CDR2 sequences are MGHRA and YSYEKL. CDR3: CASSRKTSGRPPDTQYF. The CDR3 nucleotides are TGCGCCAGCAGCCGAAAAACTAGCGGGAGGCCCCCAGATACGCAGTATTTT.

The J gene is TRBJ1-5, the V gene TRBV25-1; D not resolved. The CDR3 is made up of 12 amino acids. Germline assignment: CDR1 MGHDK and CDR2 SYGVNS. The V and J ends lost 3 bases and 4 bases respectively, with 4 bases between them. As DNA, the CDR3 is TGTGCCAGCAGTGATACAAATCAGCCCCAGCATTTT. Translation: CASSDTNQPQHF.

The CDR3: CASSFVPGGGGAFF. CDR3 sequence (DNA): TGTGCCAGCAGCTTTGTCCCAGGGGGCGGGGGAGCTTTCTTT. This sequence joins TRBV5-5 and TRBJ1-1, with TRBD1 matching 8 bases. The CDR3 spans 14 residues. The germline CDR1 and CDR2 sequences are SGHKS and YYEKEE (reference sequence). The junction had 10 bases not matched to a gene; V was cut back by 2 bases and J by 10 bases.

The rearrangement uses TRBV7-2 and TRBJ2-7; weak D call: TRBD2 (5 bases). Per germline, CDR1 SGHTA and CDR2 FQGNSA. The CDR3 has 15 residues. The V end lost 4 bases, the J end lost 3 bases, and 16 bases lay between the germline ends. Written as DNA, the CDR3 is TGTGCCAGCAGCTCGGCTAGCAGGTTGGGCTACGAGCAGTACTTC. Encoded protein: CASSSASRLGYEQYF.

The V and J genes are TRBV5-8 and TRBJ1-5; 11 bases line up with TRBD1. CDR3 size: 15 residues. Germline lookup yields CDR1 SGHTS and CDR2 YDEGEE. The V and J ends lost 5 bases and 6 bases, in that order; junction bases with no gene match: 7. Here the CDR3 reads CASSSSGTGGQPQHF. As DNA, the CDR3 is TGTGCCAGCAGTTCATCCGGGACAGGGGGTCAGCCCCAGCATTTT.

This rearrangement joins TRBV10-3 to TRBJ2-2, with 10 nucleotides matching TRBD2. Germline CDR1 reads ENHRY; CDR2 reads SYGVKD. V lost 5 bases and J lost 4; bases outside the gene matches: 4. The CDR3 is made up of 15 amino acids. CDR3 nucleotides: TGTGCCATCAGTAAGCGGGAGGGCCCCACCGGGGAGCTGTTTTTT. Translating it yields CAISKREGPTGELFF.

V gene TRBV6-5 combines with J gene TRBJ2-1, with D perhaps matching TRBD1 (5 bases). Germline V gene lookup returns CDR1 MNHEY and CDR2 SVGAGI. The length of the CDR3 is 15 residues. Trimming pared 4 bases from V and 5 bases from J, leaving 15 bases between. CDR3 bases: TGTGCCAGCAGTTGGGGTAGGGGTCGAAACAATGAGCAGTTCTTC. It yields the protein CASSWGRGRNNEQFF.

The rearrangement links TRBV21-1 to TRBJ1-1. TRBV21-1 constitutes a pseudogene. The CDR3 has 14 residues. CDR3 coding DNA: TGTGCCAGCAGGAGACCAGTTATGAACACTGAAGCTTTCTTT. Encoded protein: CASRRPVMNTEAFF.

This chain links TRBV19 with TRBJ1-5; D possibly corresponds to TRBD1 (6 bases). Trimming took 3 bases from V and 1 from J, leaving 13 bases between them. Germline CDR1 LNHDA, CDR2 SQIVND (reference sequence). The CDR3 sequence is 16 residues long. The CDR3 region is CASSMKAGTSNQPQHF. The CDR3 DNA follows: TGTGCCAGTAGTATGAAGGCAGGGACAAGCAATCAGCCCCAGCATTTT.

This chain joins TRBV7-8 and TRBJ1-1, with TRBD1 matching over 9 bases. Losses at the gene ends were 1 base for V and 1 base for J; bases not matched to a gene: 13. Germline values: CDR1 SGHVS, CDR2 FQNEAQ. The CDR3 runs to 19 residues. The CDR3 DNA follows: TGTGCCAGCAGCTTAGTCCCCGGGACAGGGACTTGGGCGAACACTGAAGCTTTCTTT. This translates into CASSLVPGTGTWANTEAFF.

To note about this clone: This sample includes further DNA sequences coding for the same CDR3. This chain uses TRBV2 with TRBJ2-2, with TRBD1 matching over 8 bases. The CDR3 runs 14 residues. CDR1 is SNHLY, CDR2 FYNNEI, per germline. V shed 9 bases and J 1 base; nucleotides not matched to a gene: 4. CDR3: CASSGTGNTGELFF. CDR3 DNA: TGTGCCAGTTCCGGGACAGGGAACACCGGGGAGCTGTTTTTT.

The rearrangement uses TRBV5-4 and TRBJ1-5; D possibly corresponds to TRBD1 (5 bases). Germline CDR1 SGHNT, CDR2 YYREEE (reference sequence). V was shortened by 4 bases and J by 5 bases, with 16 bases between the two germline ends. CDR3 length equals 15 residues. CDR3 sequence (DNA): TGTGCCAGCAGCCAAGATCAGGGAAGCCATCAGCCCCAGCATTTT. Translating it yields CASSQDQGSHQPQHF.

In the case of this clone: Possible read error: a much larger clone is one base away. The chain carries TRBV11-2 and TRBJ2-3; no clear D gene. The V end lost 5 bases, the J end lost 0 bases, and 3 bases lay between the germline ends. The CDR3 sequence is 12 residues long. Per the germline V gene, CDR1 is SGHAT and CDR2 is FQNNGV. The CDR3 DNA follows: TGTGCCAGCAGCCAGAGCACAGATACGCAGTATTTT. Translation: CASSQSTDTQYF.

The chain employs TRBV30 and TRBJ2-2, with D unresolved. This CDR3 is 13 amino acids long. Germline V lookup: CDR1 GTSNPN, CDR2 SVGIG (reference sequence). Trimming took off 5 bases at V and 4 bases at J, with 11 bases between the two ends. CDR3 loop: CAWDTAGTGELFF. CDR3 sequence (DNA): TGTGCCTGGGACACCGCCGGCACCGGGGAGCTGTTTTTT.

For the CDR3, the DNA is TGTGCCAGCAGCTTAGATATGGGGGGGCCCTACAATGAGCAGTTCTTC. This gives the protein CASSLDMGGPYNEQFF. This sequence joins TRBV7-9 and TRBJ2-1; tentative D call: TRBD2 (7 bases). Deletions cut 1 base from V and 2 bases from J, with 12 bases between. In germline, CDR1 is SEHNR, CDR2 FQNEAQ (reference sequence). The CDR3 covers 16 residues.